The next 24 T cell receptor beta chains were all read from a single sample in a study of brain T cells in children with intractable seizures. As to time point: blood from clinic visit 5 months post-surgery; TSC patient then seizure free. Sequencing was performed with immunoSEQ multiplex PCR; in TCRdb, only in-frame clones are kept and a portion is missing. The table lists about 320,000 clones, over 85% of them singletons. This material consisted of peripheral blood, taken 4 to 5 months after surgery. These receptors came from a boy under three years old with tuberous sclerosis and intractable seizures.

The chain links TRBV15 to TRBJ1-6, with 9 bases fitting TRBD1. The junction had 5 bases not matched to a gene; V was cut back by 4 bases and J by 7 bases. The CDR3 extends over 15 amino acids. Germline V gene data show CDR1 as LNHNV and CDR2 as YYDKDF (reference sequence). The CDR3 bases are TGTGCCACCAGCACACGGACAGGGGTGAATTCACCCCTCCACTTT. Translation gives CATSTRTGVNSPLHF.

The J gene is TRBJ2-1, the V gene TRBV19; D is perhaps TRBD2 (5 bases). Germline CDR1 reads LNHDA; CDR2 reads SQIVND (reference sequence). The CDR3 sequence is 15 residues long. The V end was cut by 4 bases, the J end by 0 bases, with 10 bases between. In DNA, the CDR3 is TGTGCCAGTAGTACACTAGGCAGCTCCTACAATGAGCAGTTCTTC. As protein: CASSTLGSSYNEQFF.

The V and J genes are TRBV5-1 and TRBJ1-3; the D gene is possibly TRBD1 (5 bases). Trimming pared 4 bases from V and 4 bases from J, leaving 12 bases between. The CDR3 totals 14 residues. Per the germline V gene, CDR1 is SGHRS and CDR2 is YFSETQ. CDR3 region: CASSPGGSGNTIYF. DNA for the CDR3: TGCGCCAGCAGCCCCGGGGGGTCAGGAAACACCATATATTTT.

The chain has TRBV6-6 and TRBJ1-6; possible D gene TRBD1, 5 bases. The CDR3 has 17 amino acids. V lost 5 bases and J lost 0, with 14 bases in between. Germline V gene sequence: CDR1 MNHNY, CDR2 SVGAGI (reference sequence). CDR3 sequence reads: CASSPGTTSSYNSPLHF. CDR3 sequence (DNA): TGTGCCAGCAGTCCAGGGACCACCAGCTCCTATAATTCACCCCTCCACTTT.

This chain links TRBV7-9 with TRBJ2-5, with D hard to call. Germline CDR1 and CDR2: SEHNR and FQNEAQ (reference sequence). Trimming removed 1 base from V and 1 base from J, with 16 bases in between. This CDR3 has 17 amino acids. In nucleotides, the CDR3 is TGTGCCAGCAGCTTAGATGTGGTGCCCGTGGGCCAAGAGACCCAGTACTTC. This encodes CASSLDVVPVGQETQYF.

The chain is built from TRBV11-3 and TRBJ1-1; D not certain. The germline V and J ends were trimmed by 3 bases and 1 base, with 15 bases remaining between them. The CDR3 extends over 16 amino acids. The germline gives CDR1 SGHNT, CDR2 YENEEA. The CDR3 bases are TGTGCCAGCAGCTTGATTATGGCGGGTAAGAACACTGAAGCTTTCTTT. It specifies CASSLIMAGKNTEAFF.

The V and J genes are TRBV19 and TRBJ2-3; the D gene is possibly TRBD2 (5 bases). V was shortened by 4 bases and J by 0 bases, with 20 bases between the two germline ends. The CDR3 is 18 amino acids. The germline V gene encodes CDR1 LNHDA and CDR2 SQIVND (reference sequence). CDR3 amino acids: CASSRKGRGSSSTDTQYF. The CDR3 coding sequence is TGTGCCAGTAGTAGGAAGGGCCGTGGGAGTTCTAGCACAGATACGCAGTATTTT.

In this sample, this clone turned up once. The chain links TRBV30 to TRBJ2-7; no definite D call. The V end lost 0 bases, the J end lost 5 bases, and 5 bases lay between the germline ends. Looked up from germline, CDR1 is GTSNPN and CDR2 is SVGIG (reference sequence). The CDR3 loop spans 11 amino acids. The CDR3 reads CAWSVFDEQYF. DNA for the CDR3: TGTGCCTGGAGTGTATTTGACGAGCAGTACTTC.

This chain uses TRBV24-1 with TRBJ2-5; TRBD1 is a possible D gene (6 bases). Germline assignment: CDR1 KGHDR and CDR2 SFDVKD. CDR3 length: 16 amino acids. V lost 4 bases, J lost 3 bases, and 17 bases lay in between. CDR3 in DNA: TGTGCCACCAGTGACACTGCCAGGGGCTCTAAAGAGACCCAGTACTTC. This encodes CATSDTARGSKETQYF.

CDR3 nucleotides: TGTGCCAGCAGCAGGACCGGAAACACCATATATTTT. Amino acid sequence: CASSRTGNTIYF. This chain uses TRBV12-3 or TRBV12-4 with TRBJ1-3; no clear D. The V end was cut by 6 bases, the J end by 4 bases, with 7 bases between. The CDR3 consists of 12 residues.

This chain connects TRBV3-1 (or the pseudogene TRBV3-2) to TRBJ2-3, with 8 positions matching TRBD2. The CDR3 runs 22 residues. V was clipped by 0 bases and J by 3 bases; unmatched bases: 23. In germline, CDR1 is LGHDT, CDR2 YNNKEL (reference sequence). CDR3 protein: CASSQDRWTLLAGALGTDTQYF. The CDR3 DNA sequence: TGTGCCAGCAGCCAAGATCGTTGGACTTTGCTAGCGGGCGCTTTGGGGACAGATACGCAGTATTTT.

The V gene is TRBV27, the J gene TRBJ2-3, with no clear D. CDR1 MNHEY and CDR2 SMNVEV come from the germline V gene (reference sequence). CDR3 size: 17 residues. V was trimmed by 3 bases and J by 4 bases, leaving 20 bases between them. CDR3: CASSFRAAGGGPDTQYF. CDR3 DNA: TGTGCCAGCAGTTTTAGGGCTGCTGGTGGTGGCCCAGATACGCAGTATTTT.

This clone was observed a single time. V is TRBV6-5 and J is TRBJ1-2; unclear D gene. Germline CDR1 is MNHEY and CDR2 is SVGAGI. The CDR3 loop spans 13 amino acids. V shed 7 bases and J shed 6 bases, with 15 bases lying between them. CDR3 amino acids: CASKTELTDGYTF. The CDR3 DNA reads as TGTGCCAGCAAGACCGAACTAACCGATGGCTACACCTTC.

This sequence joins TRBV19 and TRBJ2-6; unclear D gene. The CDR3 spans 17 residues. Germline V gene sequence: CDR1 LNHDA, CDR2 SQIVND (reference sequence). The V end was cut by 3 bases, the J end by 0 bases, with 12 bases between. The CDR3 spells CASSMDPFYSGANVLTF. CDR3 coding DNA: TGTGCCAGTAGTATGGACCCATTCTACTCTGGGGCCAACGTCCTGACTTTC.

The CDR3 region is CASSSQGAAGANVLTF. DNA of the CDR3: TGTGCCAGCAGTTCACAGGGGGCAGCTGGGGCCAACGTCCTGACTTTC. The chain is built from TRBV28 and TRBJ2-6; 9 bases map to TRBD1. V lost 4 bases, J lost 2 bases, and 3 bases stayed unmatched. Germline CDR1 reads MDHEN; CDR2 reads SYDVKM. CDR3 length equals 16 residues.

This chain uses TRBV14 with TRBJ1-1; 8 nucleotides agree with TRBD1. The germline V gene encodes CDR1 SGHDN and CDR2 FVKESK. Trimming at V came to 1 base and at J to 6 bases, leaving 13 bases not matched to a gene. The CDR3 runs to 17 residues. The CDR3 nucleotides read TGTGCCAGCAGCCAAGCTAAAGCAGGACAGGGATCAGCTGAAGCTTTCTTT. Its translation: CASSQAKAGQGSAEAFF.

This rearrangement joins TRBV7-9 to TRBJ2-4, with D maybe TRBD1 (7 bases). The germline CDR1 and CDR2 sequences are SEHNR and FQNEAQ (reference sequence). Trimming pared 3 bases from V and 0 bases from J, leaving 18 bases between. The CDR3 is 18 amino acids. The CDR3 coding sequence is TGTGCCAGCAGCTTTGTACAGGGGACTCATTTAGCCAAAAACATTCAGTACTTC. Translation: CASSFVQGTHLAKNIQYF.

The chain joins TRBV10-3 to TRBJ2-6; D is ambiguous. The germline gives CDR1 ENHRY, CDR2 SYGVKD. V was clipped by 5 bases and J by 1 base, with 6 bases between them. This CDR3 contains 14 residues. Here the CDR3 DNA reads TGTGCCATCAGTCAGAGGTCTGGGGCCAACGTCCTGACTTTC. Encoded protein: CAISQRSGANVLTF.

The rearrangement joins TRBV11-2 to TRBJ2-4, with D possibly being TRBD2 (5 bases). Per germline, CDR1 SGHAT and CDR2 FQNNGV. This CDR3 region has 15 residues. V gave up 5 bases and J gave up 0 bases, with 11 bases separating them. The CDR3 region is CASSDYYLAKNIQYF. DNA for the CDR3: TGTGCCAGCAGCGACTACTATCTAGCCAAAAACATTCAGTACTTC.

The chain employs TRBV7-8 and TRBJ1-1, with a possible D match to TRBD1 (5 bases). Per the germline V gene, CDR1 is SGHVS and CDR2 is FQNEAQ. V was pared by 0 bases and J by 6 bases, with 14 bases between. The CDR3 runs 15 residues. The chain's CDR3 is CASSLARGTTPEAFF. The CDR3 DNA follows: TGTGCCAGCAGCTTAGCGCGGGGGACGACCCCTGAAGCTTTCTTT.

The CDR3 sequence: CASSGGTSGLGYTF. CDR3 bases: TGTGCCAGCAGCGGAGGGACGTCCGGTCTTGGCTACACCTTC. This sequence joins TRBV11-2 and TRBJ1-2, with a possible D match to TRBD1 (5 bases). V lost 5 bases, J lost 7 bases, and 17 bases lay in between. The length of the CDR3 is 14 residues. Germline-derived CDR1 and CDR2 are SGHAT and FQNNGV.

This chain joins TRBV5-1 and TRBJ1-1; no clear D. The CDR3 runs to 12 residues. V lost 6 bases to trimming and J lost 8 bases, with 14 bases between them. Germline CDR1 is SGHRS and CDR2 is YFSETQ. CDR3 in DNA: TGCGCCAGCACCTCGGGAACGATGGAAGCTTTCTTT. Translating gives CASTSGTMEAFF.

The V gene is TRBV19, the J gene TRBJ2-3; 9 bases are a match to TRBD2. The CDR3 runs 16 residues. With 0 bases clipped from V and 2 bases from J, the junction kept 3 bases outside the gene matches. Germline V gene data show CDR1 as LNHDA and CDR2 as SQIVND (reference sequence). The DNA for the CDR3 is TGTGCCAGTAGTATAGATAGCGGGGGAGCCACAGATACGCAGTATTTT. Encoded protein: CASSIDSGGATDTQYF. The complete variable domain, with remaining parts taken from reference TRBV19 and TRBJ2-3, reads DGGITQSPKYLFRKEGQNVTLSCEQNLNHDAMYWYRQDPGQGLRLIYYSQIVNDFQKGDIAEGYSVSREKKESFPLTVTSAQKNPTAFYLCASSIDSGGATDTQYFGPGTRLTVL.

In nucleotides, the CDR3 is TGTGCCAGCAGCCACAACACTGAAGCTTTCTTT. It specifies CASSHNTEAFF. The chain couples TRBV13 to TRBJ1-1; no reliable D call. The CDR3 spans 11 residues. V shed 5 bases and J shed 2 bases, with 3 bases lying between them. Per germline, CDR1 PRHDT and CDR2 FYEKMQ (reference sequence). The entire variable domain, with the rest obtained from reference TRBV13 and TRBJ1-1, is as follows: AAGVIQSPRHLIKEKRETATLKCYPIPRHDTVYWYQQGPGQDPQFLISFYEKMQSDKGSIPDRFSAQQFSDYHSELNMSSLELGDSALYFCASSHNTEAFFGQGTRLTVV.